This TCR beta chain came from a study of cytomegalovirus exposure and HLA in healthy donors. Study outcomes and limitations: A previous analysis found most TCR beta V segments productive roughly 90% or roughly 30% of the time. Later analysis identified several of the most significant clusters that appeared linked to common viral pathogens.

This donor lacks a recorded CMV serostatus. The CDR3 contains 17 residues. Germline trimming cut 1 base from V and 0 bases from J; bases unmatched to any gene: 5. Germline V gene data show CDR1 as SGHNT and CDR2 as YYREEE (reference sequence). The PCR made use of 60 Vbeta and 13 Jbeta primers. Repertoires were generated with immunoSEQ multiplex PCR, while TCRdb's copy carries only in-frame clones and drops some. This table has 200,000 to 250,000 clones, more than 75% appearing once. On this clone itself: What it binds is not known.

The sequencing sample was made of PBMCs. This chain links TRBV5-4 with TRBJ2-3, with 10 bases identical to TRBD2. The TCR originated in a human donor in good health. Here the CDR3 reads CASSLNPTSGSTDTQYF. For the CDR3, the DNA is TGTGCCAGCAGCTTGAATCCGACTAGCGGGAGCACAGATACGCAGTATTTT.